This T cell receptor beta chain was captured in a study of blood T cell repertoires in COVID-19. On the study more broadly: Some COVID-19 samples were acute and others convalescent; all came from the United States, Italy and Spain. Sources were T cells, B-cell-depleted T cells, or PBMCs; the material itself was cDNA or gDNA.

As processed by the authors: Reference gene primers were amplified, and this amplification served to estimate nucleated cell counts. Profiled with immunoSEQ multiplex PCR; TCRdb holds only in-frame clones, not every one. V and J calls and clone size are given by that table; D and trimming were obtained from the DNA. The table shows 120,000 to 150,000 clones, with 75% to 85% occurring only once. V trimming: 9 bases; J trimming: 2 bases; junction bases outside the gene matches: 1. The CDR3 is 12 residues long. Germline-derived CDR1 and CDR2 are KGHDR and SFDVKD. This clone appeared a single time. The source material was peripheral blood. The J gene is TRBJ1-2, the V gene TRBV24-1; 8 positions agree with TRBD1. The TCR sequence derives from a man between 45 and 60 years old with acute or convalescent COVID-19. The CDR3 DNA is TGTGCCACCGGGGACAGGAACTATGGCTACACCTTC. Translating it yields CATGDRNYGYTF.